The clone carrying this T cell receptor (beta chain) was detected ten times or more. Its specificity is unknown. This specimen comes from a study of CD8 T cells in ankylosing spondylitis. The authors made TCR beta libraries by quantitative 5'-RACE with molecular barcodes. A single record per CDR3 protein comes from TCRdb applying MiXCR to the 5' RACE reads. The table shows 200,000 to 250,000 distinct CDR3 sequences, with roughly a tenth occurring only once. Study-wide findings and caveats: Disease-linked clones, CD8+, were relatively rare in peripheral blood. Several highly homologous variants made up a TCR beta motif, and this motif appeared characteristic of ankylosing spondylitis blood. Past studies reported some motif variants in reactive arthritis synovial fluid and blood.

The V end was cut by 5 bases, the J end by 6 bases, with 16 bases between. Germline lookup yields CDR1 SGHAT and CDR2 FQNNGV. The CDR3 length is 15 residues. This sequence was found in a male donor with ankylosing spondylitis or in good health (not recorded which). Sequences were obtained from blood, either unsorted or a sorted T cell fraction (not recorded which). This chain uses TRBV11-2 with TRBJ2-2; D may be TRBD1 or TRBD2 (5 bases each). This chain's CDR3 is CASSPPTGAAGELFF. The CDR3 DNA reads TGTGCCAGCAGCCCTCCGACCGGGGCTGCCGGGGAGCTGTTTTTT.